The 29 T cell receptor beta chains below were found in one sample sequenced in a study of cytotoxic CD8 clonotypes in ibrutinib-treated CLL. Method: immunoSEQ multiplex PCR; TCRdb's copy keeps in-frame clones and lacks some. This table holds roughly 28,000 clones, 70% to 90% found once. This specimen was PBMCs, taken after 24 months of ibrutinib treatment. Receptors were obtained from a human donor with chronic lymphocytic leukemia.

The chain couples TRBV19 to TRBJ1-3; 8 nucleotides agree with TRBD1. Germline loops: CDR1 LNHDA, CDR2 SQIVND (reference sequence). The CDR3 sequence is 19 residues long. V lost 5 bases, J lost 2 bases, and 17 bases stayed unmatched. The CDR3 region is CASSPPGTGGGSPGNTIYF. The CDR3 bases are TGTGCCAGTAGTCCCCCCGGAACAGGGGGTGGAAGCCCTGGAAACACCATATATTTT.

The chain combines TRBV25-1 with TRBJ1-1; 8 bases are a match to TRBD1. The trim removed 6 bases at V and 3 bases at J, leaving 15 bases unmatched. The CDR3 spans 17 residues. The germline CDR1 and CDR2 sequences are MGHDK and SYGVNS. The CDR3 loop is CASSQDNRQGWDTEAFF. CDR3 DNA sequence: TGTGCCAGCAGCCAAGATAACCGACAGGGGTGGGACACTGAAGCTTTCTTT.

The V gene is TRBV7-9, the J gene TRBJ1-1; D is undetermined. Trimming removed 4 bases at V and 1 base at J, with 7 bases between. Germline loops: CDR1 SEHNR, CDR2 FQNEAQ (reference sequence). The CDR3 length is 13 residues. The CDR3 bases are TGTGCCAGCAGCTCCGGGCCGAACACTGAAGCTTTCTTT. Residues: CASSSGPNTEAFF.

This chain links TRBV11-2 with TRBJ1-1, with D maybe TRBD1 (6 bases). CDR3 length equals 18 residues. V was cut by 2 bases and J by 7 bases, with 26 bases left in between. CDR1 and CDR2 (germline): SGHAT, FQNNGV. The CDR3 spells CASSLIRGLGRQGNEAFF. The CDR3, as DNA: TGTGCCAGCAGCTTAATCAGGGGTTTGGGACGCCAGGGGAATGAAGCTTTCTTT. The entire variable domain, with the rest obtained from reference TRBV11-2 and TRBJ1-1, is as follows: EAGVAQSPRYKIIEKRQSVAFWCNPISGHATLYWYQQILGQGPKLLIQFQNNGVVDDSQLPKDRFSAERLKGVDSTLKIQPAKLEDSAVYLCASSLIRGLGRQGNEAFFGQGTRLTVV.

The chain joins TRBV9 to TRBJ2-5; 12 nucleotides match TRBD1. With 4 bases clipped from V and 4 bases from J, the junction kept 14 bases outside the gene matches. CDR1 and CDR2 (germline): SGDLS, YYNGEE. This CDR3 region has 18 residues. In DNA, the CDR3 is TGTGCCAGCAGCCCTACGCCGGGACAGGGGGCGTATGCAGAGACCCAGTACTTC. This gives the protein CASSPTPGQGAYAETQYF.

The chain carries TRBV25-1 and TRBJ1-2; D might be TRBD1 (6 bases). The germline V gene has CDR1 MGHDK and CDR2 SYGVNS. This CDR3 spans 11 amino acids. Trimming pared 9 bases from V and 8 bases from J, leaving 13 bases between. The CDR3 loop is CASGGILGYTF. The CDR3 DNA reads TGTGCCAGTGGGGGCATTCTGGGCTACACCTTC.

The chain carries TRBV7-8 and TRBJ2-1; 14 nucleotides line up with TRBD2. The CDR3 extends over 15 amino acids. Germline V lookup: CDR1 SGHVS, CDR2 FQNEAQ. After removal of 4 bases from V and 6 bases from J, the junction contained 2 bases not matched to a gene. Written as DNA, the CDR3 is TGTGCCAGCAGCTCGGGACTAGCGGGGGTCAATGAGCAGTTCTTC. Encoded protein: CASSSGLAGVNEQFF. The entire variable domain, with the rest obtained from reference TRBV7-8 and TRBJ2-1, is as follows: GAGVSQSPRYKVAKRGQDVALRCDPISGHVSLFWYQQALGQGPEFLTYFQNEAQLDKSGLPSDRFFAERPEGSVSTLKIQRTQQEDSAVYLCASSSGLAGVNEQFFGPGTRLTVL.

This clone was recorded a few times. This chain uses TRBV29-1 with TRBJ2-1, with D perhaps matching TRBD1 (6 bases). V lost 2 bases to trimming and J lost 5 bases, with 19 bases between them. The CDR3 totals 16 residues. The germline V gene has CDR1 SQVTM and CDR2 ANQGSEA. The CDR3 region has the DNA TGCAGCGTTGAAAGCCAGTGGACAAACAGGGACAATGAGCAGTTCTTC. The encoded protein is CSVESQWTNRDNEQFF.

The CDR3 is CASSTNDWEWDTQYF. The CDR3 coding sequence is TGTGCCAGTAGTACCAACGATTGGGAGTGGGATACGCAGTATTTT. This chain uses TRBV19 with TRBJ2-3, with D possibly TRBD2 on 5 matching bases. Trimming removed 4 bases from V and 6 bases from J, with 17 bases in between. CDR3 size: 15 residues. CDR1 is LNHDA, CDR2 SQIVND, per germline (reference sequence).

The rearrangement joins TRBV19 to TRBJ2-1, with D possibly TRBD1 on 6 matching bases. Germline CDR1 is LNHDA and CDR2 is SQIVND (reference sequence). Trimming removed 5 bases at V and 6 bases at J, with 20 bases between. The CDR3 runs to 16 residues. The CDR3 spells CASSPSSRGYPNEQFF. DNA of the CDR3: TGTGCCAGTAGTCCCTCTAGCAGGGGCTATCCCAATGAGCAGTTCTTC.

The V call is TRBV11-2, the J call TRBJ2-5; TRBD2 aligns across 8 bases. Germline CDR1 reads SGHAT; CDR2 reads FQNNGV. The V gene end was trimmed by 0 bases and the J gene end by 0 bases; junction bases not matched to a gene: 3. The CDR3 consists of 16 residues. CDR3 nucleotides: TGTGCCAGCAGCTTAGATCCCGGGGGGGACCAAGAGACCCAGTACTTC. Translating gives CASSLDPGGDQETQYF.

V gene TRBV14 combines with J gene TRBJ1-2, with no clear D. CDR1 is SGHDN and CDR2 is FVKESK in the germline V gene. This CDR3 is built from 13 residues. Between the trimmed V and J ends, which lost 0 bases and 4 bases, there was a span of 6 bases. The CDR3 sequence: CASSQDYVYGYTF. In DNA, the CDR3 is TGTGCCAGCAGCCAAGATTACGTCTATGGCTACACCTTC.

This clone was picked up a small number of times. This sequence joins TRBV6-1 and TRBJ2-5; D gene ambiguous. Germline loops: CDR1 MNHNS, CDR2 SASEGT. Trimming left V 2 bases short and J 4 bases short, with 11 bases between. The CDR3 is made up of 14 amino acids. CDR3 in DNA: TGTGCCAGCAGTGAATTGGTGATTGGAGAGACCCAGTACTTC. Translation: CASSELVIGETQYF.

V is TRBV27 and J is TRBJ2-7; no clear D. The CDR3 runs to 13 residues. Trimming removed 3 bases from V and 0 bases from J, with 6 bases in between. CDR1 and CDR2 from the germline V gene are MNHEY and SMNVEV (reference sequence). In DNA, the CDR3 is TGTGCCAGCAGTTTGAAGAGCTCCTACGAGCAGTACTTC. It is translated as CASSLKSSYEQYF.

This clone has just one count. The chain uses TRBV5-1 and TRBJ2-7, with 11 bases lining up with TRBD1. J lost 5 bases, V lost 2 bases, and 6 bases had no gene match. Germline V gene sequence: CDR1 SGHRS, CDR2 YFSETQ. CDR3 length: 15 amino acids. The CDR3 spells CASSFLGQGGDEQYF. The CDR3 coding sequence is TGCGCCAGCAGCTTTCTGGGACAGGGGGGAGACGAGCAGTACTTC. The whole variable domain, filled in from reference TRBV5-1 and TRBJ2-7, reads KAGVTQTPRYLIKTRGQQVTLSCSPISGHRSVSWYQQTPGQGLQFLFEYFSETQRNKGNFPGRFSGRQFSNSRSEMNVSTLELGDSALYLCASSFLGQGGDEQYFGPGTRLTVT.

The J gene is TRBJ2-2, the V gene TRBV11-3, with TRBD2 as a possible D gene (5 bases). The CDR3 sequence is 14 residues long. The V gene lost 5 bases and the J gene lost 0 bases, with 7 bases spanning the gap. The germline V gene encodes CDR1 SGHNT and CDR2 YENEEA. The CDR3 is CASSRGTNTGELFF. The CDR3 nucleotides read TGTGCCAGCAGCCGGGGAACGAACACCGGGGAGCTGTTTTTT.

This rearrangement joins TRBV7-8 to TRBJ1-6; unclear D gene. Germline V CDR1 and CDR2: SGHVS, FQNEAQ. This CDR3 comprises 16 residues. V dropped 5 bases and J dropped 3 bases, with 14 bases sitting between them. In DNA, the CDR3 is TGTGCCAGCAGCCACGACCGACTACTCTATAATTCACCCCTCCACTTT. Residues: CASSHDRLLYNSPLHF.

The chain couples TRBV19 to TRBJ1-1; the D is unclear. The CDR3 length is 12 residues. CDR1 LNHDA and CDR2 SQIVND come from the germline V gene (reference sequence). The V end was cut by 6 bases, the J end by 5 bases, with 10 bases between. CDR3 sequence reads: CASRRDWTEAFF. For the CDR3, the DNA is TGTGCCAGTAGGAGGGATTGGACTGAAGCTTTCTTT. Full variable domain (remainder filled in from reference TRBV19 and TRBJ1-1): DGGITQSPKYLFRKEGQNVTLSCEQNLNHDAMYWYRQDPGQGLRLIYYSQIVNDFQKGDIAEGYSVSREKKESFPLTVTSAQKNPTAFYLCASRRDWTEAFFGQGTRLTVV.

The genes are TRBV7-2 and TRBJ2-1; unclear D gene. V was clipped by 2 bases and J by 1 base, with 9 bases between them. Germline V gene data show CDR1 as SGHTA and CDR2 as FQGNSA. The CDR3 covers 15 residues. CDR3 nucleotide sequence: TGTGCCAGCAGCTTAAGCCAAGGTTCCTACAATGAGCAGTTCTTC. Translation: CASSLSQGSYNEQFF.

The chain employs TRBV19 and TRBJ2-7, with 11 nucleotides matching TRBD2. The CDR3 totals 15 residues. Germline V gene lookup returns CDR1 LNHDA and CDR2 SQIVND (reference sequence). V gave up 8 bases and J gave up 1 base; unmatched junction bases: 7. The CDR3 DNA reads TGTGCCAGTTCGACTAGCGGGACAATTTCCTACGAGCAGTACTTC. Translated: CASSTSGTISYEQYF.

The chain is built from TRBV29-1 and TRBJ1-4; D is unresolved. This CDR3 has 14 residues. CDR1 is SQVTM, CDR2 ANQGSEA, per germline. Trimming removed 3 bases at V and 0 bases at J, with 8 bases between. The CDR3 region has the DNA TGCAGCGTTGACCCCGATGCAACTAATGAAAAACTGTTTTTT. This sequence encodes CSVDPDATNEKLFF.

The chain uses TRBV6-1 and TRBJ2-1, with 11 nucleotides matching TRBD2. The CDR3 length is 15 residues. Germline assignment: CDR1 MNHNS and CDR2 SASEGT. Losses at the gene ends were 7 bases for V and 1 base for J; bases not matched to a gene: 3. CDR3 coding DNA: TGTGCCAGCAACCTAGCGGGGGGATCCTACAATGAGCAGTTCTTC. Translating gives CASNLAGGSYNEQFF.

V gene TRBV7-9 combines with J gene TRBJ2-5; 11 nucleotides match TRBD1. V was pared by 1 base and J by 3 bases, with 4 bases of the junction left unmatched. CDR1 and CDR2 (germline): SEHNR, FQNEAQ (reference sequence). CDR3 length: 16 amino acids. CDR3 sequence reads: CASSLGDRGAKETQYF. In DNA form, the CDR3 reads TGTGCCAGCAGCTTAGGGGACAGGGGGGCGAAAGAGACCCAGTACTTC.

The V gene is TRBV5-8, the J gene TRBJ1-2; TRBD1 is a possible D gene (5 bases). The CDR3 covers 13 residues. Germline V gives CDR1 SGHTS, CDR2 YDEGEE. Trimming removed 0 bases from V and 8 bases from J, with 11 bases in between. The CDR3 region is CASSLGRGSGYTF. Here the CDR3 DNA reads TGTGCCAGCAGCTTGGGGAGGGGAAGCGGCTACACCTTC.

This chain links TRBV18 with TRBJ2-7; 14 bases are a match to TRBD2. Losses at the gene ends were 3 bases for V and 3 bases for J; bases not matched to a gene: 4. CDR1 and CDR2 from the germline V gene are KGHSH and LQKENI. The length of the CDR3 is 16 residues. The CDR3 region has the DNA TGTGCCAGCTCACCGATTGGACTAGCGGGGGGCTACGAGCAGTACTTC. Its translation: CASSPIGLAGGYEQYF.

V and J are TRBV11-3 and TRBJ2-1; 10 nucleotides line up with TRBD2. This CDR3 has 14 amino acids. After removal of 5 bases from V and 6 bases from J, the junction contained 4 bases not matched to a gene. CDR1 and CDR2 (germline): SGHNT, YENEEA. In nucleotides, the CDR3 is TGTGCCAGCAGCCGCCGGACTAGCGGCAATGAGCAGTTCTTC. Protein: CASSRRTSGNEQFF.

The chain employs TRBV20-1 and TRBJ2-5; no definite D call. Germline V gives CDR1 DFQATT, CDR2 SNEGSKA (reference sequence). V was shortened by 7 bases and J by 4 bases, with 10 bases between the two germline ends. This CDR3 has 11 residues. The CDR3 nucleotides are TGCAGTGAGCTGGCTGGAGAGACCCAGTACTTC. Translation: CSELAGETQYF.

The chain is built from TRBV5-4 and TRBJ1-3, with TRBD1 as a possible D gene (6 bases). Germline CDR1 is SGHNT and CDR2 is YYREEE (reference sequence). CDR3 length: 16 residues. V was pared by 0 bases and J by 0 bases, with 10 bases between. CDR3 DNA sequence: TGTGCCAGCAGCTTGGACGGACAGTTCTCTGGAAACACCATATATTTT. Protein: CASSLDGQFSGNTIYF.

This chain joins TRBV6-6 and TRBJ2-5; 8 nucleotides line up with TRBD2. The CDR3 length is 13 residues. J gave up 3 bases and V 10 bases, and 7 bases lay outside the gene matches. Germline lookup yields CDR1 MNHNY and CDR2 SVGAGI (reference sequence). CDR3 loop: CATSGGEEETQYF. The CDR3 bases are TGTGCCACCTCGGGGGGGGAGGAAGAGACCCAGTACTTC.